This T cell receptor (beta chain) was obtained from a study of vaccination effects on CD4 cells after COVID-19. A remark on this clone: The antigen is not known.

Ahead of sequencing, the ViraFEST assay grew antigen-specific CD4+ T cells using viral peptide pools. Cultured cells yielded isolated CD4+ T cells after less than 11 days. Method: immunoSEQ multiplex PCR; TCRdb's copy keeps in-frame clones and lacks some. The repertoire holds approximately 82,000 clones, with 60% to 80% as singletons. The germline V gene has CDR1 MRHNA and CDR2 SNTAGT. The CDR3 extends over 14 amino acids. Trimming removed 1 base at V and 6 bases at J, with 9 bases between. Here the sequenced sample was CD4+ T cells from PBMCs cultured with HCoV-229E spike peptides, taken before COVID-19 vaccination. The V gene is TRBV6-4, the J gene TRBJ2-2; the D gene is possibly TRBD2 (5 bases). The receptor was isolated from a human donor who received a COVID-19 vaccine. The DNA for the CDR3 is TGTGCCAGCAGTGACTACGGGGTACCCGGGGAGCTGTTTTTT. It yields the protein CASSDYGVPGELFF.